This T cell receptor beta chain was found in a study of control samples from healthy donors and cancer patients. CDR3 length: 14 amino acids. V shed 3 bases and J shed 2 bases, with 7 bases lying between them. Per the germline V gene, CDR1 is MNHEY and CDR2 is SVGAGI. Repertoires were generated with immunoSEQ multiplex PCR, while TCRdb's copy carries only in-frame clones and drops some. The table includes approximately 63,000 clones, 85% detected once. The sequencing input was blood. The TCR originated in a man aged 35 to 55 in good health. V and J are TRBV6-5 and TRBJ2-2; D is undetermined. As DNA, the CDR3 is TGTGCCAGCAGTTATGGGTTTAACACCGGGGAGCTGTTTTTT. Its translation is CASSYGFNTGELFF.